This is a list of T cell receptor beta chains from one sample in a study of blood T cell repertoires in COVID-19. Sequenced by immunoSEQ multiplex PCR; TCRdb stores in-frame clones only, minus some. Here the sample spans about 120,000 clones, roughly three quarters being singletons. The sequenced sample was peripheral blood. Receptors originate from a middle-aged man with active or convalescent COVID-19. The CDR3 runs from the conserved cysteine through the conserved F or W. A row's size may be missing; if present it is once, few, many or a size class.

cdr3_aa: CASSPPGTVYNEQFF
clone_size: NA
v_call: TRBV6-4

cdr3_aa: CASREGQREGYNEQFF
clone_size: NA
v_call: TRBV21-1

cdr3_aa: CASSFNRVTEAFF
clone_size: NA
v_call: TRBV12-3/TRBV12-4

cdr3_aa: CASSGSTDTQYF
clone_size: NA
v_call: TRBV19

cdr3_aa: CASSFRGMNTEAFF
clone_size: once
v_call: TRBV28

cdr3_aa: CASSQVGVAGVPREQFF
clone_size: NA
v_call: TRBV3-1/TRBV3-2

cdr3_aa: CASSVGTSGSGELFF
clone_size: NA
v_call: TRBV9

cdr3_aa: CASSPPDWKGTEAFF
clone_size: NA
v_call: TRBV5-8

cdr3_aa: CASSPRNRNEQFF
clone_size: NA
v_call: TRBV5-6

cdr3_aa: CASSLVLGDQPQHF
clone_size: NA
v_call: TRBV5-1